These 15 T cell receptor beta chains originate from one sample sequenced in a study of beta chain features in type 1 diabetes. Expressed TCRB transcripts were sequenced after all isolated RNA was converted to cDNA. Produced via immunoSEQ multiplex PCR; TCRdb's table is partial and in-frame only. The sample consists of around 500,000 clones, roughly 10% of them appearing once. The sequenced material came from naive CD4+ T cells from blood. These TCRs come from a young woman in good health.

The V gene is TRBV2, the J gene TRBJ1-6; D ambiguous. V was trimmed by 6 bases and J by 8 bases, leaving 11 bases between them. The CDR3 totals 13 residues. Germline-derived CDR1 and CDR2 are SNHLY and FYNNEI. DNA for the CDR3: TGTGCCAGCAGGAGCGTGGTCGATTCACCCCTCCACTTT. This codes for CASRSVVDSPLHF.

The chain joins TRBV18 to TRBJ2-7; perhaps TRBD1 as D (5 bases). Trimming pared 3 bases from V and 1 base from J, leaving 7 bases between. Germline V gene sequence: CDR1 KGHSH, CDR2 LQKENI. The length of the CDR3 is 13 residues. CDR3 in DNA: TGTGCCAGCTCACCCGACAGTTCCTACGAGCAGTACTTC. This codes for CASSPDSSYEQYF.

The rearrangement uses TRBV5-1 and TRBJ2-5, with 12 bases that match TRBD2. The V segment lost 4 bases and the J segment 4 bases; nucleotides outside the gene matches: 8. The CDR3 length is 16 residues. CDR1 SGHRS and CDR2 YFSETQ come from the germline V gene. Written as DNA, the CDR3 is TGCGCCAGCAGCATCGGACTAGCGGGAACCGGAGAGACCCAGTACTTC. This codes for CASSIGLAGTGETQYF.

This clone came up a few times. The gene calls are TRBV30 and TRBJ1-4; 10 bases map to TRBD1. CDR1 is GTSNPN and CDR2 is SVGIG in the germline V gene (reference sequence). The V gene end was trimmed by 3 bases and the J gene end by 8 bases; junction bases not matched to a gene: 9. The CDR3 extends over 15 amino acids. Written as DNA, the CDR3 is TGTGCCTGGAGGGTTCCGGGACAGGGGCGGGAAAAACTGTTTTTT. Protein sequence: CAWRVPGQGREKLFF.

J is TRBJ2-3 and V is TRBV7-9; maybe TRBD2 (6 bases). The CDR3 length is 15 residues. Germline CDR1 SEHNR, CDR2 FQNEAQ (reference sequence). Trimming took off 0 bases at V and 0 bases at J, with 7 bases between the two ends. The CDR3 region has the DNA TGTGCCAGCAGCTTAGCGGGGACTAGCACAGATACGCAGTATTTT. Protein: CASSLAGTSTDTQYF.

The gene calls are TRBV29-1 and TRBJ1-2, with D uncertain. The V end lost 4 bases, the J end lost 1 base, and 7 bases lay between the germline ends. There are 12 residues in the CDR3. CDR1 and CDR2 from the germline V gene are SQVTM and ANQGSEA. This chain's CDR3 is CSVGANNYGYTF. The CDR3 nucleotides are TGCAGCGTTGGTGCCAATAACTATGGCTACACCTTC. Full variable domain (rest looked up from reference TRBV29-1 and TRBJ1-2): SAVISQKPSRDICQRGTSLTIQCQVDSQVTMMFWYRQQPGQSLTLIATANQGSEATYESGFVIDKFPISRPNLTFSTLTVSNMSPEDSSIYLCSVGANNYGYTFGSGTRLTVV.

V and J are TRBV4-2 and TRBJ2-7, with 11 nucleotides matching TRBD2. Per the germline V gene, CDR1 is LGHNA and CDR2 is YNFKEQ. V was pared by 4 bases and J by 2 bases, with 7 bases of the junction left unmatched. This CDR3 has 16 amino acids. CDR3 sequence: CASSRATSGVAYEQYF. Written as DNA, the CDR3 is TGTGCCAGCAGCCGGGCGACTAGCGGGGTAGCCTACGAGCAGTACTTC.

This clone was counted a few times. Other DNA sequences of this sample code for an identical CDR3. The rearrangement uses TRBV15 and TRBJ2-5; D unclear. The V and J ends lost 0 bases and 3 bases respectively, with 8 bases between them. The CDR3 is 14 amino acids. Germline V lookup: CDR1 LNHNV, CDR2 YYDKDF (reference sequence). This CDR3 is CATSRDVGKETQYF. CDR3 DNA: TGTGCCACCAGCAGAGATGTGGGGAAAGAGACCCAGTACTTC.

The rearrangement links TRBV6-5 to TRBJ2-1; possibly TRBD2 for D (5 bases). Per germline, CDR1 MNHEY and CDR2 SVGAGI. The germline V and J ends were trimmed by 8 bases and 6 bases, with 17 bases remaining between them. CDR3 length: 14 residues. This CDR3 reads CASGGLARANEQFF. The CDR3 DNA is TGTGCCAGCGGTGGACTGGCACGAGCCAATGAGCAGTTCTTC.

This clone occurred a few times. The chain combines TRBV29-1 with TRBJ2-3; D unclear. CDR1 and CDR2 from the germline V gene are SQVTM and ANQGSEA. CDR3 length: 11 amino acids. Deletions cut 5 bases from V and 8 bases from J, with 11 bases between. CDR3 sequence: CSVLDSSTQYF. In nucleotides, the CDR3 is TGCAGCGTTCTTGACTCGAGTACGCAGTATTTT.

The CDR3 protein is CASRGGGTGGWNEQYV. The CDR3 DNA is TGTGCCAGCAGGGGAGGTGGGACAGGGGGCTGGAACGAGCAGTACGTC. The chain links TRBV28 to TRBJ2-7; 12 bases match TRBD1. The CDR3 runs 16 residues. CDR1 is MDHEN and CDR2 is SYDVKM in the germline V gene. V lost 6 bases and J lost 5; bases outside the gene matches: 11.

The CDR3 is CASSFGGGSYEQYF. The CDR3 coding sequence is TGTGCCAGCAGCTTCGGGGGCGGCTCCTACGAGCAGTACTTC. The V gene is TRBV5-4, the J gene TRBJ2-7, with D possibly being TRBD1 or TRBD2 (6 bases each). The germline V gene has CDR1 SGHNT and CDR2 YYREEE (reference sequence). V was cut by 2 bases and J by 0 bases, with 9 bases left in between. CDR3 length: 14 amino acids. The entire variable domain, with the rest obtained from reference TRBV5-4 and TRBJ2-7, is as follows: ETGVTQSPTHLIKTRGQQVTLRCSSQSGHNTVSWYQQALGQGPQFIFQYYREEENGRGNFPPRFSGLQFPNYSSELNVNALELDDSALYLCASSFGGGSYEQYFGPGTRLTVT.

The rearrangement uses TRBV15 and TRBJ1-2; TRBD1 agrees at 9 bases. CDR1 and CDR2 (germline): LNHNV, YYDKDF (reference sequence). The CDR3 extends over 16 amino acids. V trimming: 2 bases; J trimming: 8 bases; junction bases outside the gene matches: 12. CDR3 residues: CATSRPQGDRVGGYTF. The CDR3 DNA reads as TGTGCCACCAGCAGACCCCAGGGGGACAGGGTCGGAGGCTACACCTTC.

In its sample, this clone was seen a few times. The CDR3 here is CSVGGTDSTDTQYF. The DNA for the CDR3 is TGCAGCGTCGGCGGAACCGACTCCACAGATACGCAGTATTTT. This chain connects TRBV29-1 to TRBJ2-3, with unresolved D. Germline loops: CDR1 SQVTM, CDR2 ANQGSEA. V lost 6 bases and J lost 2, with 15 bases in between. The CDR3 has 14 residues.

The genes are TRBV10-3 and TRBJ2-5; 16 bases map to TRBD2. V was clipped by 6 bases and J by 0 bases; unmatched bases: 4. Germline V gives CDR1 ENHRY, CDR2 SYGVKD. This CDR3 spans 17 amino acids. The CDR3 region is CAISVGLAGGYQETQYF. The CDR3 nucleotides are TGTGCCATCAGCGTGGGACTAGCGGGAGGGTACCAAGAGACCCAGTACTTC.